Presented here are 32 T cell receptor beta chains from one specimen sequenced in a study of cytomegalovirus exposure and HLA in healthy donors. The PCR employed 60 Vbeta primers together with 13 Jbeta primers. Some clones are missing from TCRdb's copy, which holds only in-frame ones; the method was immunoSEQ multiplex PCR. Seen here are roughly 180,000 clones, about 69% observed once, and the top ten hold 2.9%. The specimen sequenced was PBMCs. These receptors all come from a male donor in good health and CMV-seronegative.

This chain's CDR3 is CASSPPPLTGNSNQPQHF. The CDR3 DNA reads TGTGCCAGCTCACCCCCCCCTCTGACAGGGAATAGCAATCAGCCCCAGCATTTT. This chain links TRBV18 with TRBJ1-5; 7 nucleotides align to TRBD1. Germline V gene sequence: CDR1 KGHSH, CDR2 LQKENI. The ends lost 3 bases at V and 0 bases at J; junction bases unmatched: 11. The CDR3 is 18 amino acids.

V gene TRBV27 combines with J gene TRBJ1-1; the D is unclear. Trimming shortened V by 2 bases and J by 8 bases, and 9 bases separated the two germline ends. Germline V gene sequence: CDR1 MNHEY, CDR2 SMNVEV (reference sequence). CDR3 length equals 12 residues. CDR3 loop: CASSLTGLEAFF. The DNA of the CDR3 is TGTGCCAGCAGTTTAACTGGGCTCGAAGCTTTCTTT.

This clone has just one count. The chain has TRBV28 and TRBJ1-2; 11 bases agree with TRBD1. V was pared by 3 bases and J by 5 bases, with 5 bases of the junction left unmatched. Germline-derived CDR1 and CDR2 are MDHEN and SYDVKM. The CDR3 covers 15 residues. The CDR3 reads CASSFGGTGGYGYTF. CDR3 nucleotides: TGTGCCAGCAGTTTTGGCGGGACAGGGGGATATGGCTACACCTTC.

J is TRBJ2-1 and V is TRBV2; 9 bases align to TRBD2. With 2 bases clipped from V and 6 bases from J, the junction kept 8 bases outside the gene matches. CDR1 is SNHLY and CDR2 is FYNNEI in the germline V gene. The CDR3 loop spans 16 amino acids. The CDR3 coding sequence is TGTGCCAGCAGTGAAATGCTAGCGGGAACAGGCAATGAGCAGTTCTTC. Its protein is CASSEMLAGTGNEQFF.

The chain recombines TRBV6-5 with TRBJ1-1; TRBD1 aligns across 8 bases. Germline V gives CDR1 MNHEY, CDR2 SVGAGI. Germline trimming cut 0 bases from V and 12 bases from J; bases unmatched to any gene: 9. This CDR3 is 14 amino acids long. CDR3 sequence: CASSYSPTQGVTFF. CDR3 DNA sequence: TGTGCCAGCAGTTACTCTCCTACACAGGGGGTAACTTTCTTT.

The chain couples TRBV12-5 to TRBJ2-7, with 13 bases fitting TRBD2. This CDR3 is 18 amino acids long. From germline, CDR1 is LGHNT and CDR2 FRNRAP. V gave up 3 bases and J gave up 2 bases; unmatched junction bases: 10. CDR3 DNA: TGTGCTAGTGGTTTCCCTACTAGCGGGGGGGTATTAACCTACGAGCAGTACTTC. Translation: CASGFPTSGGVLTYEQYF.

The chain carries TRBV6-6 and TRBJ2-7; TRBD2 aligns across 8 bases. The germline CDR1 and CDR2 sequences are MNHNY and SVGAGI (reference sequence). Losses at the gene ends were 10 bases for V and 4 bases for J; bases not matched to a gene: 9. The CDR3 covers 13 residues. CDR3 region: CATQAGDRYEQYF. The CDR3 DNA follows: TGTGCCACCCAAGCGGGAGATCGGTACGAGCAGTACTTC.

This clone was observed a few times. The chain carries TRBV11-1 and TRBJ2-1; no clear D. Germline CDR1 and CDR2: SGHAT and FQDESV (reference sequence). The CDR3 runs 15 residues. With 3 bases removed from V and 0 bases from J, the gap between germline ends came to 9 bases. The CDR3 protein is CASSFAPSSYNEQFF. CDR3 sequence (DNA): TGTGCCAGCAGCTTTGCACCGAGCTCCTACAATGAGCAGTTCTTC.

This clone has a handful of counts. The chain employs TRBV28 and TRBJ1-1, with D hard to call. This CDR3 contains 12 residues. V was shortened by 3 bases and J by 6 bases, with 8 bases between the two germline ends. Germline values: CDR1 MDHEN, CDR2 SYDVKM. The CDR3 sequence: CASSFRVSEAFF. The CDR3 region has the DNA TGTGCCAGCAGTTTTAGAGTATCTGAAGCTTTCTTT.

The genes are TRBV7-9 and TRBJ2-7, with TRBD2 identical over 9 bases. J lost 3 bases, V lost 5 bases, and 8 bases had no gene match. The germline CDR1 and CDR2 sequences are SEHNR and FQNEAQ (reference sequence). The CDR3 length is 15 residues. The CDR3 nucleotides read TGTGCCAGCAGCGCAATGGGACTAGCCCTCTACGAGCAGTACTTC. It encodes CASSAMGLALYEQYF.

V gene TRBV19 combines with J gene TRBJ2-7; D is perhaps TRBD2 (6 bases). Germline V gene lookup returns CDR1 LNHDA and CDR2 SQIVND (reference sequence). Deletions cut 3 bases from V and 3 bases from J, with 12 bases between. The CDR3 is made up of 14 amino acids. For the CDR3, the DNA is TGTGCCAGTAGTATTCGCGGGAAGATCTACGAGCAGTACTTC. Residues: CASSIRGKIYEQYF.

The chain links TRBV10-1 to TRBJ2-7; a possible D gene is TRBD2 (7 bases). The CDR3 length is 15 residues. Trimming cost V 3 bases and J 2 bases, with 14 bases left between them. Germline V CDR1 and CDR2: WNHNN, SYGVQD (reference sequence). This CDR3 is CASSETGGPTYEQYF. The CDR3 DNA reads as TGCGCCAGCAGTGAAACGGGGGGCCCTACCTACGAGCAGTACTTC.

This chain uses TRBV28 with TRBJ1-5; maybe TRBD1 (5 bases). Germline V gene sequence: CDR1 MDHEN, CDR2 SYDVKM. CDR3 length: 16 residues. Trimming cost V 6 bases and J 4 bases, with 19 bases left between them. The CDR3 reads CASSPWGGFRNQPQHF. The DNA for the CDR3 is TGTGCCAGCAGCCCCTGGGGGGGATTTAGGAATCAGCCCCAGCATTTT.

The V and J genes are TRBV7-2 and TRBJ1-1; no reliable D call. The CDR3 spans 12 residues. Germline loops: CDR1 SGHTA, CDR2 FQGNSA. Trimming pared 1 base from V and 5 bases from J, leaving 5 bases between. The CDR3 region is CASSLGRTEAFF. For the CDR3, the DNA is TGTGCCAGCAGCTTAGGGAGGACTGAAGCTTTCTTT.

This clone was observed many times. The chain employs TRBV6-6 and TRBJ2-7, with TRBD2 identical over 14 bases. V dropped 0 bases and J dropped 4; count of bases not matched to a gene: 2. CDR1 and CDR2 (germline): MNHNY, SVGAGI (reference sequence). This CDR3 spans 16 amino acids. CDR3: CASSYSTSGREYEQYF. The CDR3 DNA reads TGTGCCAGCAGTTACTCGACTAGCGGGAGGGAATACGAGCAGTACTTC.

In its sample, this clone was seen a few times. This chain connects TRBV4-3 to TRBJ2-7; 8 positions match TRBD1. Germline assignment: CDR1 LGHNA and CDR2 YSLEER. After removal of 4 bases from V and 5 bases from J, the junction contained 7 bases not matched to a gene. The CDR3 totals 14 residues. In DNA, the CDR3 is TGCGCCAGCAGCCTGGGGACAGGATATAACGAGCAGTACTTC. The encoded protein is CASSLGTGYNEQYF.

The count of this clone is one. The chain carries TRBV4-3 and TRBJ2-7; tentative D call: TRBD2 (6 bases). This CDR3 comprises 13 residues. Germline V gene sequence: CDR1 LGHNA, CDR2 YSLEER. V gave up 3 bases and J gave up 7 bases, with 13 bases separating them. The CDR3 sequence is CASSHGSRGEQYF. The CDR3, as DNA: TGCGCCAGCAGCCACGGTAGTCGGGGGGAGCAGTACTTC.

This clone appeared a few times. The CDR3 reads CASRTTSYNEQFF. The CDR3 DNA sequence: TGTGCCAGCAGAACGACTAGTTACAATGAGCAGTTCTTC. The chain is built from TRBV6-5 and TRBJ2-1; D might be TRBD2 (6 bases). The V and J ends lost 6 bases and 4 bases respectively, with 10 bases between them. This CDR3 region has 13 residues. Germline loops: CDR1 MNHEY, CDR2 SVGAGI.

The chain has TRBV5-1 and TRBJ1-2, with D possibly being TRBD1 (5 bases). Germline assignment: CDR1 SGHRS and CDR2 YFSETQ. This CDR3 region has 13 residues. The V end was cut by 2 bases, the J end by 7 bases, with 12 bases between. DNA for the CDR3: TGCGCCAGCAGCTTTGGCAGGGCGGCTGGCTACACCTTC. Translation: CASSFGRAAGYTF.

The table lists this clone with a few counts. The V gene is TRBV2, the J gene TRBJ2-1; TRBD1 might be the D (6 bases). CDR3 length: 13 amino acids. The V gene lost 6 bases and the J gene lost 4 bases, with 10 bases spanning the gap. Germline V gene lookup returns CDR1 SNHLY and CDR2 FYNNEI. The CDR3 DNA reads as TGTGCCAGCAGGCAGGGGTATTACAATGAGCAGTTCTTC. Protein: CASRQGYYNEQFF.

The CDR3 sequence is CASEPGQGGNTIYF. The CDR3 coding sequence is TGTGCCAGCGAACCGGGACAGGGCGGTAACACCATATATTTT. This rearrangement joins TRBV28 to TRBJ1-3, with 9 bases that match TRBD1. The CDR3 spans 14 residues. CDR1 and CDR2 (germline): MDHEN, SYDVKM. V shed 8 bases and J 7 bases; nucleotides not matched to a gene: 9.

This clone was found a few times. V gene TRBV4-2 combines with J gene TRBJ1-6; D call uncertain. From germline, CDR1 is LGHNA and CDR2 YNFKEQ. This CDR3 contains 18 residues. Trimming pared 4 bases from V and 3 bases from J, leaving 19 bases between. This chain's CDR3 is CASSRPRREKNYNSPLHF. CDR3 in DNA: TGTGCCAGCAGCCGACCGAGAAGGGAGAAGAACTATAATTCACCCCTCCACTTT.

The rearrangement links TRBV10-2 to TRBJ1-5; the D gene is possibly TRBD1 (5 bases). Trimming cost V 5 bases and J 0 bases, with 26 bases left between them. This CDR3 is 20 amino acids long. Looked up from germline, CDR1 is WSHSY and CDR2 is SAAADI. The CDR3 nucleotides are TGCGCCAGCAGTCCCTCTTGGACACGGACGCAGGCATATAGCAATCAGCCCCAGCATTTT. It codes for CASSPSWTRTQAYSNQPQHF.

The CDR3 here is CASSRTGPDEQFF. CDR3 bases: TGTGCCTCTTCTCGGACTGGCCCAGATGAGCAGTTCTTC. The chain links TRBV30 to TRBJ2-1; maybe TRBD2 (5 bases). The V gene lost 7 bases and the J gene lost 8 bases, with 18 bases spanning the gap. Germline V gene lookup returns CDR1 GTSNPN and CDR2 SVGIG (reference sequence). CDR3 length: 13 amino acids.

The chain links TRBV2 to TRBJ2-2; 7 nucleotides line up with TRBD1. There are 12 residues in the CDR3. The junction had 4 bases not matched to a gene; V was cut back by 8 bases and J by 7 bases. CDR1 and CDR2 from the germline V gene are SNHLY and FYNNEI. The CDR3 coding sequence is TGTGCCAGCGTACAGGGGCTCGGGGAGCTGTTTTTT. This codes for CASVQGLGELFF. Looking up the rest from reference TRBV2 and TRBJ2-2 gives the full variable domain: EPEVTQTPSHQVTQMGQEVILRCVPISNHLYFYWYRQILGQKVEFLVSFYNNEISEKSEIFDDQFSVERPDGSNFTLKIRSTKLEDSAMYFCASVQGLGELFFGEGSRLTVL.

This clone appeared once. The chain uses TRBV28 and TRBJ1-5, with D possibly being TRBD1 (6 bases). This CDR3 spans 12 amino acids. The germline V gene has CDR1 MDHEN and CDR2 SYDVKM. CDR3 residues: CAQGGGNQPQHF. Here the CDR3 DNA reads TGTGCTCAAGGGGGGGGCAATCAGCCCCAGCATTTT.

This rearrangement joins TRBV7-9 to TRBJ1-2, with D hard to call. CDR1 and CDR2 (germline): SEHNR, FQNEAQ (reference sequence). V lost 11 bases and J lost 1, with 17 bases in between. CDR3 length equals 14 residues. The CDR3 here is CASERPNFNYGYTF. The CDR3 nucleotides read TGTGCCTCCGAGAGGCCCAATTTTAACTATGGCTACACCTTC. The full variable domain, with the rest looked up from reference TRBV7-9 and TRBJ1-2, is DTGVSQNPRHKITKRGQNVTFRCDPISEHNRLYWYRQTLGQGPEFLTYFQNEAQLEKSRLLSDRFSAERPKGSFSTLEIQRTEQGDSAMYLCASERPNFNYGYTFGSGTRLTVV.

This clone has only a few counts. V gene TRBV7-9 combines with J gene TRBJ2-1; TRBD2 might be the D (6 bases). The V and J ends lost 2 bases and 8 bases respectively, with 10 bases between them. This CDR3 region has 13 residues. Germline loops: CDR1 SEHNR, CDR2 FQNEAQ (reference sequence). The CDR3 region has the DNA TGTGCCAGCAGCTTATTACTAGCCCATGAGCAGTTCTTC. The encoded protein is CASSLLLAHEQFF.

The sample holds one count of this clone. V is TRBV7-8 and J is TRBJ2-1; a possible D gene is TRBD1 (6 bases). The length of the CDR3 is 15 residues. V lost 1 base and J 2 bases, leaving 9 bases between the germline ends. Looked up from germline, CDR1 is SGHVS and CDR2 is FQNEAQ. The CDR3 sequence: CASSLGRGTYNEQFF. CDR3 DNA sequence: TGTGCCAGCAGCTTAGGTAGGGGGACCTACAATGAGCAGTTCTTC.

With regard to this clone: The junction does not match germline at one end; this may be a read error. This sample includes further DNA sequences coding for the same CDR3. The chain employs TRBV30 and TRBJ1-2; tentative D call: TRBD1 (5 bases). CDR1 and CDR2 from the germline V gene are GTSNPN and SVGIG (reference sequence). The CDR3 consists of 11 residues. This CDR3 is CASTDFYGYTF. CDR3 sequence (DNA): TGCGCGTCGACAGATTTCTATGGCTACACCTTC.

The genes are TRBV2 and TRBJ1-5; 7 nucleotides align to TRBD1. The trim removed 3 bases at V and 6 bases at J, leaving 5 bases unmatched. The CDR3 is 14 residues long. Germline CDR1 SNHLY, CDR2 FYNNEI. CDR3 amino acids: CASSEGTVVQPQHF. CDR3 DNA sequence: TGTGCCAGCAGTGAGGGGACAGTTGTTCAGCCCCAGCATTTT.

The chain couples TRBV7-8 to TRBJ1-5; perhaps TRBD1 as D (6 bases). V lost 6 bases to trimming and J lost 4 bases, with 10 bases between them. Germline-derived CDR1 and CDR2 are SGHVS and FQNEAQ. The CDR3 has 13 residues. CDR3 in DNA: TGTGCCAGCAGGGACAGCGAAAATCAGCCCCAGCATTTT. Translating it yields CASRDSENQPQHF.